This TCR beta chain originates from a study of Graves' ophthalmopathy and Graves' hyperthyroidism. This clonotype was counted between two and nine times. V lost 4 bases and J lost 0, with 10 bases in between. Germline CDR1 DFQATT, CDR2 SNEGSKA (reference sequence). There are 15 residues in the CDR3. The authors amplified TCR beta CDR3 regions, and they did so from RNA transcripts for repertoire sequencing. After a first-round RT-PCR with HTBI primers, a second-round multiplex PCR was run. TCRdb re-called the multiplex PCR reads with MiXCR, one entry per CDR3 protein. The profile shows 200,000 to 300,000 distinct CDR3 sequences, around 50% of them singletons. Ophthalmopathy in the donors was of moderate-to-severe activity, with CAS ≥3, NOSPECS ≥4 and duration under 3 months. Clinical symptoms and serum thyroxine were used for diagnosis; TRAb, thyroid ultrasound and orbital computed tomography were also relied on.

This TCR came from an adult man with Graves' ophthalmopathy. Sequencing was done on a sample of peripheral blood. This chain uses TRBV20-1 with TRBJ2-6, with D unresolved. The CDR3 nucleotides read TGCAGTGCTACCAGGTGGCACTCTGGGGCCAACGTCCTGACTTTC. Translating it yields CSATRWHSGANVLTF.